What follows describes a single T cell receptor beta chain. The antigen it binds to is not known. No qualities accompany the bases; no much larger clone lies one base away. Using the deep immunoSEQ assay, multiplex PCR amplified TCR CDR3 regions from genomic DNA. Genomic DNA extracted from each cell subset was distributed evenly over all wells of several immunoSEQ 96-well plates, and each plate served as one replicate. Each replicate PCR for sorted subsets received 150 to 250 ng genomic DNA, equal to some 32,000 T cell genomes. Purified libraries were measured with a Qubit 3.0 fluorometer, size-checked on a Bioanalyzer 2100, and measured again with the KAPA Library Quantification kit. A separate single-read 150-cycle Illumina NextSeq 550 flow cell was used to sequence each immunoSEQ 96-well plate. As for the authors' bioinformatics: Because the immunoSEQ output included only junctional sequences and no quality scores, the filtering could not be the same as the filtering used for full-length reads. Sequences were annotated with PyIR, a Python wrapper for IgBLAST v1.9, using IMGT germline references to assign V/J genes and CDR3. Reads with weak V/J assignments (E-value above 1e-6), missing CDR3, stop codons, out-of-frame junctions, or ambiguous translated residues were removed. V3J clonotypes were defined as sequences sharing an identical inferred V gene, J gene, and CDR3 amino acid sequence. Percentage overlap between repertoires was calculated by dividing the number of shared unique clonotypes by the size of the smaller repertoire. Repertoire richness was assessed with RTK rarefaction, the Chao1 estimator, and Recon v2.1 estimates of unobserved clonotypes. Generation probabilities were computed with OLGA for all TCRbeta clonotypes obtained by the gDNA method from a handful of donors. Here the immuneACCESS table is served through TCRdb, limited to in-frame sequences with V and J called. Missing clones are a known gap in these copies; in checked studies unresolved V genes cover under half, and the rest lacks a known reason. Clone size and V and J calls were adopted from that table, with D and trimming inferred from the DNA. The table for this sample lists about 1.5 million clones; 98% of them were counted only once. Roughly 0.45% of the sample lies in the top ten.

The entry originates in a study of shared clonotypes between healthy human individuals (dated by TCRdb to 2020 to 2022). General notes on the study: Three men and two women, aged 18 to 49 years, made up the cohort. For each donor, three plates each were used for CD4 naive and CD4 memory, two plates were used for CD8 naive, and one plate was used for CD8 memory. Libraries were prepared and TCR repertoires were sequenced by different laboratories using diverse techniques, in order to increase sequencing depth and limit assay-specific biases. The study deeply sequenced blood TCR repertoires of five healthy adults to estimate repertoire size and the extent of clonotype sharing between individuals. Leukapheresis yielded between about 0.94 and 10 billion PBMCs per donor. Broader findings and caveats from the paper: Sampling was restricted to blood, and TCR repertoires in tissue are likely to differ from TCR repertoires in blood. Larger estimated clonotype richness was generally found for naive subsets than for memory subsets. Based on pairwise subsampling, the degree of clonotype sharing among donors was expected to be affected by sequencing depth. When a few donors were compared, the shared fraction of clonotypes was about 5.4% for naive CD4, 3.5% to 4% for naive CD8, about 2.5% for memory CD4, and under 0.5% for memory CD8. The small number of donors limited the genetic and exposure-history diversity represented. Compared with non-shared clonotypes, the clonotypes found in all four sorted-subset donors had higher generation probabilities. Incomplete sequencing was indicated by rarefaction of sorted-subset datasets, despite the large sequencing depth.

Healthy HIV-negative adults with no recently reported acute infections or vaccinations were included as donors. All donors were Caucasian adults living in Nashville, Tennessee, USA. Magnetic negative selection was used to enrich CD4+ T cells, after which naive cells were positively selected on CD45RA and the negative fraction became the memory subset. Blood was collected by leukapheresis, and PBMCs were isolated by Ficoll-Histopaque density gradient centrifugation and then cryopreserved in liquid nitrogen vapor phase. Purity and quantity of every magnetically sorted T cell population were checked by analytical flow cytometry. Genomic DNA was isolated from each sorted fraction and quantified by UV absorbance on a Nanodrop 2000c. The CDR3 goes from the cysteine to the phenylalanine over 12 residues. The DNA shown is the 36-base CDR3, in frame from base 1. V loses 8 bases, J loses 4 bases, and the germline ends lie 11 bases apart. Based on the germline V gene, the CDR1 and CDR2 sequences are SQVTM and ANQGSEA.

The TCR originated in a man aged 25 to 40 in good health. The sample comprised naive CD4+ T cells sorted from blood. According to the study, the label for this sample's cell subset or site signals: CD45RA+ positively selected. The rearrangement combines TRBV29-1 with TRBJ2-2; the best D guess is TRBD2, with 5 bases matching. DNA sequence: TGCAGCCTGCGGAGCGGCACCGGGGAGCTGTTTTTT. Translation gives CSLRSGTGELFF.